This passage covers 21 T cell receptor beta chains from one sample sequenced in a study of identical twins (dated by TCRdb to the mid-2010s). Library creation used 5' RACE. Data came from an Illumina HiSeq 2000. TCRdb reran the public reads through fastp at Q25 and MiXCR, keeping productive beta chains. Under each unique CDR3 protein, matching rows form one entry showing the most common genes and DNA. For this sample the table gives hundreds of thousands of distinct CDR3 sequences, of which 8.5% to 9% were detected only once. The ten largest clonotypes hold approximately 0.94% of the sample. A further study also used this sample, focusing on yellow fever vaccine responses in identical twins.

Sequenced sample: PBMCs. Receptor source: a young woman in good health.

This clonotype was seen ten or more times. This chain joins TRBV28 and TRBJ2-7; D remains ambiguous. Germline lookup yields CDR1 MDHEN and CDR2 SYDVKM. Trimming took off 6 bases at V and 3 bases at J, with 21 bases between the two ends. CDR3 length: 16 amino acids. This CDR3 is CASRTPSFSDHYEQYF. The CDR3 bases are TGTGCCAGCAGGACACCCTCGTTTTCAGACCACTACGAGCAGTACTTC.

V usage is TRBV28 and J usage is TRBJ2-3; TRBD2 matches 14 bases. CDR1 and CDR2 (germline): MDHEN, SYDVKM. V trimming: 5 bases; J trimming: 4 bases; junction bases outside the gene matches: 8. CDR3 size: 17 residues. Written as DNA, the CDR3 is TGTGCCAGCAGTCCTGCGGGACTAGCGGGAGAGTCAGATACGCAGTATTTT. It specifies CASSPAGLAGESDTQYF.

The V and J genes are TRBV6-1 and TRBJ1-2; D not certain. Germline V gives CDR1 MNHNS, CDR2 SASEGT. Trimming removed 5 bases at V and 7 bases at J, with 14 bases between. CDR3 length: 13 amino acids. CDR3: CASSLPAGGGYTF. The CDR3 nucleotides read TGTGCCAGCAGTCTCCCAGCCGGTGGTGGCTACACCTTC.

The chain uses TRBV5-6 and TRBJ2-6, with TRBD2 as a possible D gene (5 bases). Germline V gives CDR1 SGHDT, CDR2 YYEEEE. The CDR3 runs to 15 residues. V dropped 1 base and J dropped 7 bases, with 12 bases sitting between them. The CDR3 nucleotides are TGTGCCAGCAGCTTGTGGCAGACGGGAGCCAACGTCCTGACTTTC. It yields the protein CASSLWQTGANVLTF.

The J gene is TRBJ2-1, the V gene TRBV20-1; TRBD2 aligns across 10 bases. The V segment lost 0 bases and the J segment 8 bases; nucleotides outside the gene matches: 7. The CDR3 is made up of 15 amino acids. The germline V gene encodes CDR1 DFQATT and CDR2 SNEGSKA (reference sequence). The CDR3 DNA follows: TGCAGTGCTAGAGATAGCCTAGCGGGAGTGGATGAGCAGTTCTTC. Its protein product is CSARDSLAGVDEQFF.

This chain connects TRBV21-1 to TRBJ2-3; the table's D call, TRBD2, has no DNA check behind it. TRBV21-1 is shown as a pseudogene. The CDR3 is 15 residues long. This CDR3 is CASSKVRWGEDTQYF. The CDR3 nucleotides read TGTGCCAGCAGCAAAGTGAGGTGGGGAGAAGATACGCAGTATTTT.

The CDR3 protein is CASRLLAGAKNIQYF. The CDR3 region has the DNA TGTGCCAGCAGGTTACTAGCGGGAGCCAAAAACATTCAGTACTTC. The rearrangement uses TRBV12-3 or TRBV12-4 and TRBJ2-4, with TRBD2 identical over 9 bases. Unmatched junction bases numbered 3, after V lost 6 bases and J lost 0 bases. CDR3 size: 15 residues.

Remarks on this clonotype: At one end, the junction sequence differs from germline, possibly due to a read error. V gene TRBV7-7 combines with J gene TRBJ2-5; 10 positions agree with TRBD2. This CDR3 comprises 15 residues. The germline V gene encodes CDR1 SSHAT and CDR2 FNYEAQ (reference sequence). CDR3 coding DNA: TGTGCTAGCAGCCTCGCTCTAGCGGGAGAAGAGACCCAGTACTTC. This codes for CASSLALAGEETQYF.

This clonotype was observed at least ten times. The V call is TRBV3-1, the J call TRBJ2-7; D could derive from TRBD1 or TRBD2 (5 bases each). V lost 2 bases and J lost 0, with 14 bases in between. The CDR3 extends over 16 amino acids. CDR1 and CDR2 (germline): LGHDT, YNNKEL (reference sequence). DNA of the CDR3: TGTGCCAGCAGCCAACTTAAAGGGACGAGCTCCTACGAGCAGTACTTC. Amino acids: CASSQLKGTSSYEQYF.

This clonotype has a count of ten or more. The chain has TRBV29-1 and TRBJ2-1; TRBD2 aligns across 9 bases. Germline-derived CDR1 and CDR2 are SQVTM and ANQGSEA. The J segment lost 8 bases and the V segment lost 2 bases, leaving 10 bases of the junction unmatched. The CDR3 consists of 15 residues. CDR3 amino acids: CSVETGGRELDEQFF. The CDR3 nucleotides read TGCAGCGTTGAAACCGGCGGGAGGGAACTGGATGAGCAGTTCTTC.

The chain couples TRBV3-1 to TRBJ2-1; 7 nucleotides line up with TRBD1. Germline V gives CDR1 LGHDT, CDR2 YNNKEL (reference sequence). The V segment lost 3 bases and the J segment 0 bases; nucleotides outside the gene matches: 8. The CDR3 contains 17 residues. The CDR3 nucleotides are TGTGCCAGCAGCCATTACAGGGGCCGTAGCTCCTACAATGAGCAGTTCTTC. Translating it yields CASSHYRGRSSYNEQFF.

This clonotype was picked up a small number of times. V and J are TRBV9 and TRBJ1-4; unclear D gene. Per the germline V gene, CDR1 is SGDLS and CDR2 is YYNGEE. This CDR3 has 15 residues. Trimming took off 0 bases at V and 3 bases at J, with 9 bases between the two ends. The chain's CDR3 is CASSVASAANEKLFF. The CDR3 DNA is TGTGCCAGCAGCGTAGCTTCGGCAGCTAATGAAAAACTGTTTTTT.

This clonotype was seen a handful of times. The chain has TRBV7-8 and TRBJ2-5; 10 bases line up with TRBD1. Germline V CDR1 and CDR2: SGHVS, FQNEAQ. Trimming cost V 4 bases and J 4 bases; bases outside gene matches: 9. The CDR3 sequence is 16 residues long. The CDR3 protein is CASSSDRGPPPETQYF. CDR3 nucleotides: TGTGCCAGCAGCTCCGACAGGGGGCCCCCCCCAGAGACCCAGTACTTC.

DNA for the CDR3: TGTGCCATCAGGTCAGGGGGACAAAGGTTCGCGTACGAGCAGTACTTC. Translated, it gives CAIRSGGQRFAYEQYF. The V call is TRBV10-3, the J call TRBJ2-7; 7 bases match TRBD1. The V gene end was trimmed by 6 bases and the J gene end by 4 bases; junction bases not matched to a gene: 15. From germline, CDR1 is ENHRY and CDR2 SYGVKD. This CDR3 region has 16 residues.

This sequence joins TRBV11-2 and TRBJ2-5; perhaps TRBD2 as D (6 bases). CDR1 and CDR2 from the germline V gene are SGHAT and FQNNGV. The V gene lost 3 bases and the J gene lost 4 bases, with 12 bases spanning the gap. This CDR3 comprises 14 residues. CDR3 coding DNA: TGTGCCAGCAGCTTGAGAACTAGCTCAGAGACCCAGTACTTC. As protein: CASSLRTSSETQYF.

This clonotype was recorded at least ten times. V is TRBV10-3 and J is TRBJ1-5, with 8 positions matching TRBD1. CDR3 length: 17 amino acids. V gave up 0 bases and J gave up 5 bases; unmatched junction bases: 9. Per germline, CDR1 ENHRY and CDR2 SYGVKD. Here the CDR3 reads CAISESPPGQVHQPQHF. The CDR3 nucleotides read TGTGCCATCAGTGAGTCCCCCCCGGGACAGGTACATCAGCCCCAGCATTTT.

A few counts support this clonotype. The CDR3 DNA sequence: TGCAGTGGGAGGGGGCCGGGACTCCTATCGGGCTATTACTTC. Translated: CSGRGPGLLSGYYF. The chain has TRBV20-1 and TRBJ2-7; TRBD1 is a possible D gene (7 bases). The V gene lost 7 bases and the J gene lost 13 bases, with 29 bases spanning the gap. Germline CDR1 reads DFQATT; CDR2 reads SNEGSKA (reference sequence). The CDR3 is 14 residues long.

This clonotype was detected many times. This rearrangement joins TRBV23-1 to TRBJ2-2; TRBD1 matches at 11 bases. TRBV23-1 is annotated as an ORF whose role is uncertain. The CDR3 spans 14 residues. V was pared by 9 bases and J by 6 bases, with 6 bases of the junction left unmatched. The CDR3 DNA is TGCGCCAGGACCGGGACAGGGGGTGCCGGGGAGCTGTTTTTT. Its protein product is CARTGTGGAGELFF.

The rearrangement links TRBV25-1 to TRBJ1-2; TRBD1 matches 7 bases. From germline, CDR1 is MGHDK and CDR2 SYGVNS. The CDR3 spans 16 residues. V shed 1 base and J 4 bases; nucleotides not matched to a gene: 9. The CDR3 DNA reads as TGTGCCAGCAGTGAATTAGGGGACAGTCACTTCTATGGCTACACCTTC. It translates to CASSELGDSHFYGYTF.

J is TRBJ2-1 and V is TRBV5-1; tentatively, D is TRBD1 or TRBD2 (6 bases each). Trimming took off 4 bases at V and 1 base at J, with 12 bases between the two ends. CDR1 is SGHRS and CDR2 is YFSETQ in the germline V gene. The CDR3 covers 15 residues. CDR3 sequence (DNA): TGCGCCAGCAGCGGTACAGGGAGGTCCTACAATGAGCAGTTCTTC. It translates to CASSGTGRSYNEQFF.

This clonotype was counted many times. This chain joins TRBV5-1 and TRBJ2-1; 7 bases map to TRBD2. Germline CDR1 is SGHRS and CDR2 is YFSETQ. With V trimmed by 0 bases and J by 4 bases, 25 bases remained unmatched. The CDR3 spans 22 residues. The CDR3 loop is CASSLVLGSTSLTQPKYNEQFF. CDR3 nucleotide sequence: TGCGCCAGCAGCTTGGTTCTGGGTTCGACTAGCTTGACCCAACCGAAATACAATGAGCAGTTCTTC.